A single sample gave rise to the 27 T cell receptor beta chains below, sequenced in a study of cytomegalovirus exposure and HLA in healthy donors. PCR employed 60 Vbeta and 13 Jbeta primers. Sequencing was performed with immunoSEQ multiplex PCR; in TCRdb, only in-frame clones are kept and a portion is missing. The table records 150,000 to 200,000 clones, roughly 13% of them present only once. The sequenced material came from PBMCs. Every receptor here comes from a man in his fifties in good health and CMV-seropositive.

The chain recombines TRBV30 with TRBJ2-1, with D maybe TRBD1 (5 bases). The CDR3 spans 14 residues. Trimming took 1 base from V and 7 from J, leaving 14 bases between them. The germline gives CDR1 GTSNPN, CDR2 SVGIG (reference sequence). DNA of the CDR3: TGTGCCTGGAGTGCTGACCTAGGGGCAAATGAGCAGTTCTTC. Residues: CAWSADLGANEQFF. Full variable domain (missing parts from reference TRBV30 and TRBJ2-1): SQTIHQWPATLVQPVGSPLSLECTVEGTSNPNLYWYRQAAGRGLQLLFYSVGIGQISSEVPQNLSASRPQDRQFILSSKKLLLSDSGFYLCAWSADLGANEQFFGPGTRLTVL.

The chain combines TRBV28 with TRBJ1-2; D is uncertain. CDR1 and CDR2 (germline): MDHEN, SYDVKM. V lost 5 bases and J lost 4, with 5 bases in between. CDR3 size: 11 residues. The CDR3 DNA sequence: TGTGCCAGCAGTCCTTTCTATGGCTACACCTTC. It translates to CASSPFYGYTF.

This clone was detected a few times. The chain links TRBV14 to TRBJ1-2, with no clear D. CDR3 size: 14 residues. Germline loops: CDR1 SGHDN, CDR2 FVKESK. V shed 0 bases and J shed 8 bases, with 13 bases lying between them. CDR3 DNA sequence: TGTGCCAGCAGCCAAGAGGCCAGGCTCGGCGGCTACACCTTC. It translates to CASSQEARLGGYTF.

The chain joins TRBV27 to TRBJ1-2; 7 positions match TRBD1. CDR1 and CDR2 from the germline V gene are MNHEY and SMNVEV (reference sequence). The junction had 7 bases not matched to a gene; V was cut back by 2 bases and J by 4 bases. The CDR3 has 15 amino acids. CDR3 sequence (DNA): TGTGCCAGCAGTTTAGCAGGGGGTTTCGGCTATGGCTACACCTTC. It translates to CASSLAGGFGYGYTF.

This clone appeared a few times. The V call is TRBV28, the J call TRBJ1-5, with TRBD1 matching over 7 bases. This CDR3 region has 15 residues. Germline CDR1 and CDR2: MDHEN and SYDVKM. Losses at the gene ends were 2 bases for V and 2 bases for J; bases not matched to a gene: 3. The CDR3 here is CASSLGQGGNQPQHF. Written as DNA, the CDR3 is TGTGCCAGCAGTTTAGGGCAGGGGGGCAATCAGCCCCAGCATTTT. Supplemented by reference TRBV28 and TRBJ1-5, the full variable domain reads DVKVTQSSRYLVKRTGEKVFLECVQDMDHENMFWYRQDPGLGLRLIYFSYDVKMKEKGDIPEGYSVSREKKERFSLILESASTNQTSMYLCASSLGQGGNQPQHFGDGTRLSIL.

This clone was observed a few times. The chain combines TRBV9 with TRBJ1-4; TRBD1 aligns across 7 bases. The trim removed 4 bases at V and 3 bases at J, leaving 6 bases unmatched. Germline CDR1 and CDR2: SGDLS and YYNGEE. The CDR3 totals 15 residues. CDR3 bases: TGTGCCAGCAGCCCAAGACAGGGTTCTAATGAAAAACTGTTTTTT. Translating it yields CASSPRQGSNEKLFF. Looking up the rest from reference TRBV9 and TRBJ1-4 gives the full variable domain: DSGVTQTPKHLITATGQRVTLRCSPRSGDLSVYWYQQSLDQGLQFLIQYYNGEERAKGNILERFSAQQFPDLHSELNLSSLELGDSALYFCASSPRQGSNEKLFFGSGTQLSVL.

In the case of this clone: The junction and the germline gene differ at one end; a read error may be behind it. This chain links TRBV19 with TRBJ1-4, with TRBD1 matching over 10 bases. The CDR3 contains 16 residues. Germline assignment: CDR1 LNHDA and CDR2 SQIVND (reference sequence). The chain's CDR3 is CASSRQGAMTNEKLLF. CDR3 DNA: TGTGCCAGTTCCAGACAGGGGGCGATGACTAATGAAAAACTGCTTTTT.

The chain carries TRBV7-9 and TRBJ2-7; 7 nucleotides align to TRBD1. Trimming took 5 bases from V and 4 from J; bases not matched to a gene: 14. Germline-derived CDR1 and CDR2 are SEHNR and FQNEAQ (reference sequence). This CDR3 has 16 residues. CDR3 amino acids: CASSQRQGEGKYEQYF. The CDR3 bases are TGTGCCAGCAGCCAACGACAGGGAGAGGGGAAATACGAGCAGTACTTC.

This CDR3 reads CASGFGRVLRGEQYF. The CDR3 DNA follows: TGTGCTAGTGGTTTCGGACGCGTCCTACGGGGAGAGCAGTACTTC. The chain has TRBV12-5 and TRBJ2-7; possibly TRBD2 for D (5 bases). V lost 3 bases and J lost 7, with 19 bases in between. Germline CDR1 reads LGHNT; CDR2 reads FRNRAP. This CDR3 comprises 15 residues.

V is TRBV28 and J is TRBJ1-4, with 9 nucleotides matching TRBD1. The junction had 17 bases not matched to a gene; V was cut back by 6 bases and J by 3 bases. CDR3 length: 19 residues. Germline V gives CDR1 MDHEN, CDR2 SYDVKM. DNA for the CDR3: TGTGCCAGCAGCGGGTCCGGGACAGGGAGTACATGGGCTAATGAAAAACTGTTTTTT. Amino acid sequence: CASSGSGTGSTWANEKLFF.

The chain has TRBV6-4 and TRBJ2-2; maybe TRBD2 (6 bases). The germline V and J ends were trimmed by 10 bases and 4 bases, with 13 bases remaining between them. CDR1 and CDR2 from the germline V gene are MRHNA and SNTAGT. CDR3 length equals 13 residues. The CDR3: CATRRGATGELFF. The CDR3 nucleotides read TGTGCCACCCGGCGGGGTGCCACCGGGGAGCTGTTTTTT.

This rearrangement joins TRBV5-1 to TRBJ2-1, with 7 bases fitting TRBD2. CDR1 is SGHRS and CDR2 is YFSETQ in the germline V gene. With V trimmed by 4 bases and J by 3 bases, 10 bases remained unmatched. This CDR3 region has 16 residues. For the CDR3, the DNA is TGCGCCAGCAGCCCCCCAGCTAGCGGAAACTACAATGAGCAGTTCTTC. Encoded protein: CASSPPASGNYNEQFF.

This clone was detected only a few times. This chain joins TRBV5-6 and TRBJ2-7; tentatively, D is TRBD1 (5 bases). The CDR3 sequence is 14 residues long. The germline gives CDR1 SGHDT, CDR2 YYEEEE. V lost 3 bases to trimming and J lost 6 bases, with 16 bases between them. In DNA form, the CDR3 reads TGTGCCAGCAGCTCGACAGATGTAGTTGGCGAGCAGTACGTC. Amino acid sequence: CASSSTDVVGEQYV.

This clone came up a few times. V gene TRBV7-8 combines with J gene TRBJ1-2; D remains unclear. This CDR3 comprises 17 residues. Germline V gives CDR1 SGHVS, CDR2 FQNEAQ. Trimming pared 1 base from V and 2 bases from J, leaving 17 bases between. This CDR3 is CASSLVIRGAMNYGYTF. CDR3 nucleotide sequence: TGTGCCAGCAGCTTAGTTATCAGAGGAGCTATGAACTATGGCTACACCTTC. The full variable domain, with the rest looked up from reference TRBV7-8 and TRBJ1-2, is GAGVSQSPRYKVAKRGQDVALRCDPISGHVSLFWYQQALGQGPEFLTYFQNEAQLDKSGLPSDRFFAERPEGSVSTLKIQRTQQEDSAVYLCASSLVIRGAMNYGYTFGSGTRLTVV.

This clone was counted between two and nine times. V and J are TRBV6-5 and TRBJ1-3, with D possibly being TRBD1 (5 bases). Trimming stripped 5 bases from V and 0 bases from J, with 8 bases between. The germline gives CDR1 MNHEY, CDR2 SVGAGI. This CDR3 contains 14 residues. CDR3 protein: CASSTGHSGNTIYF. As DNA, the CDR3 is TGTGCCAGCAGTACAGGCCACTCTGGAAACACCATATATTTT.

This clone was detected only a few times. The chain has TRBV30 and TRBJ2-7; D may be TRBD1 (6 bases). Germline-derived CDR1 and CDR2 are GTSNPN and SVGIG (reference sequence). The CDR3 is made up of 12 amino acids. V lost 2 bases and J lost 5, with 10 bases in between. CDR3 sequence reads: CAWSPGVHEQYF. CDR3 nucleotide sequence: TGTGCCTGGAGTCCAGGGGTCCACGAGCAGTACTTC.

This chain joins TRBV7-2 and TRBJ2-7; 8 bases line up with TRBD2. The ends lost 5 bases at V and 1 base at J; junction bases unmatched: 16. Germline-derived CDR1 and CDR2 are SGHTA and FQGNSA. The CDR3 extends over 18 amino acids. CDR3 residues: CASSRDIAGLSASYEQYF. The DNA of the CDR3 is TGTGCCAGCAGCCGAGATATAGCGGGGCTATCCGCGTCCTACGAGCAGTACTTC.

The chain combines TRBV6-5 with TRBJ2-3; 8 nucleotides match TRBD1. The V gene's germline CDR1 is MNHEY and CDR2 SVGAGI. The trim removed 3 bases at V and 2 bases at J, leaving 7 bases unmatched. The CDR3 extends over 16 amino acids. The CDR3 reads CASSYRRTGSTDTQYF. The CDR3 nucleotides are TGTGCCAGCAGTTATCGGAGGACAGGGTCCACAGATACGCAGTATTTT.

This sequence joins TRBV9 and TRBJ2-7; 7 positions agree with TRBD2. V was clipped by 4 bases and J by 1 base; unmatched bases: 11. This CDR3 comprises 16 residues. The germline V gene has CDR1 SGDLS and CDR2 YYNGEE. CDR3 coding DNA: TGTGCCAGCAGCTTAGGCGGGAGCGGGGTATCCTACGAGCAGTACTTC. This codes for CASSLGGSGVSYEQYF.

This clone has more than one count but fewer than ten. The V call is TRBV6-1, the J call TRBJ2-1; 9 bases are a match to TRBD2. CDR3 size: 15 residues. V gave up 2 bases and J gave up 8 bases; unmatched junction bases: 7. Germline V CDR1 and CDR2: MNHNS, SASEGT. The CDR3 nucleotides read TGTGCCAGCAGTGAAATGGTAGCGGGGGAAGATGAGCAGTTCTTC. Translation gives CASSEMVAGEDEQFF.

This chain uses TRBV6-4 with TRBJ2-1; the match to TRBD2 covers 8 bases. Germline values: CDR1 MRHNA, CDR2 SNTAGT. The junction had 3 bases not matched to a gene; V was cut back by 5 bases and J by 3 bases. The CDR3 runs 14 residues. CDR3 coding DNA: TGTGCCAGCAGTCCGAGCGGGGGCTACAATGAGCAGTTCTTC. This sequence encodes CASSPSGGYNEQFF.

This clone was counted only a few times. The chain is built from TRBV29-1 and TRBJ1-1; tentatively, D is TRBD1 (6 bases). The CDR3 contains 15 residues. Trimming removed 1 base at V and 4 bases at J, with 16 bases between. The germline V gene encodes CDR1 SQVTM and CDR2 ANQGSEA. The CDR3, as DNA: TGCAGCGTTGAAGGTGGGAGGGGGATGGCCACTGAAGCTTTCTTT. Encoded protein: CSVEGGRGMATEAFF.

CDR3 residues: CASGSGGNTDTQYF. In nucleotides, the CDR3 is TGTGCCAGCGGATCGGGGGGAAACACAGATACGCAGTATTTT. The chain carries TRBV11-3 and TRBJ2-3; 7 bases line up with TRBD2. Germline V gene lookup returns CDR1 SGHNT and CDR2 YENEEA. The CDR3 is 14 residues long. V lost 8 bases, J lost 2 bases, and 7 bases stayed unmatched.

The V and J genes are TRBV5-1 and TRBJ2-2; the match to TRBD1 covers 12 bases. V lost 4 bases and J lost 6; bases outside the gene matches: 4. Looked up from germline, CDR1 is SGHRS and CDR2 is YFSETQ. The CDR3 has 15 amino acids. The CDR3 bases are TGCGCCAGCAGCACAGGGACAGGGGGCCCCGGGGAGCTGTTTTTT. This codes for CASSTGTGGPGELFF.

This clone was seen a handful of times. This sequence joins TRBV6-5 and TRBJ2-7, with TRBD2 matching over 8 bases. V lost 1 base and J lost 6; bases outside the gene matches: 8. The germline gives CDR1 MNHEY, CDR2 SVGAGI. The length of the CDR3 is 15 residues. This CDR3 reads CASSYLRGGQGEQYF. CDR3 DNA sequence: TGTGCCAGCAGTTACTTACGGGGGGGCCAAGGCGAGCAGTACTTC.

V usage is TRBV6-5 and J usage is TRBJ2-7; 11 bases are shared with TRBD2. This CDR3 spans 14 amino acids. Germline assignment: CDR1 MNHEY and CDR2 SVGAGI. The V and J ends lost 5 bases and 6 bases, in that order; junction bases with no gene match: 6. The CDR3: CASSRTSGPGEQYF. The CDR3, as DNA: TGTGCCAGCAGTAGGACTAGCGGGCCCGGCGAGCAGTACTTC.

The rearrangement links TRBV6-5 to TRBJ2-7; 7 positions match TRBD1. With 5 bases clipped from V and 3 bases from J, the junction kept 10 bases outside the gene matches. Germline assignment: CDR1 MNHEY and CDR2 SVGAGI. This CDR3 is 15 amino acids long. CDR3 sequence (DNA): TGTGCCAGCAGTCCCCCGACAGGGCGGAACTACGAGCAGTACTTC. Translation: CASSPPTGRNYEQYF.